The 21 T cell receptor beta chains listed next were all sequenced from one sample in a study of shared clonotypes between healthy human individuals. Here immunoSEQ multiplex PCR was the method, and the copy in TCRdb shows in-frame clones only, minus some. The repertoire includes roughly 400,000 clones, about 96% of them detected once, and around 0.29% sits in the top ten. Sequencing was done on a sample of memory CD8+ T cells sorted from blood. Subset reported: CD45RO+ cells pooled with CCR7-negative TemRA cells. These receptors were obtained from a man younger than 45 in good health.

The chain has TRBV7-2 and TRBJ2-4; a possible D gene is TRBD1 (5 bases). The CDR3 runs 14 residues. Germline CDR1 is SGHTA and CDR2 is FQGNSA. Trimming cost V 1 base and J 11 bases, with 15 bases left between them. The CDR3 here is CASSLVWGPELQYF. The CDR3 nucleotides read TGTGCCAGCAGCTTAGTCTGGGGCCCTGAGCTTCAGTACTTC.

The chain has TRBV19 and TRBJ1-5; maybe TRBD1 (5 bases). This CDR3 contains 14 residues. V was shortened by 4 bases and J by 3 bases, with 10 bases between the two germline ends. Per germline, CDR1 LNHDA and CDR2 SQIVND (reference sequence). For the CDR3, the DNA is TGTGCCAGTAGTAAGAGACAGTCCAATCAGCCCCAGCATTTT. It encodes CASSKRQSNQPQHF.

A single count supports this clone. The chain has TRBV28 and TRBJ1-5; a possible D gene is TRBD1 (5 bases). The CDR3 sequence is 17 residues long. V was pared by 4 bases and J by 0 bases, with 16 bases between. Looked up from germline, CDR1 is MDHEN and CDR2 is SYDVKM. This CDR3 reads CASSSPDSLYSNQPQHF. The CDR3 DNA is TGTGCCAGCAGTTCCCCCGACAGCTTATATAGCAATCAGCCCCAGCATTTT.

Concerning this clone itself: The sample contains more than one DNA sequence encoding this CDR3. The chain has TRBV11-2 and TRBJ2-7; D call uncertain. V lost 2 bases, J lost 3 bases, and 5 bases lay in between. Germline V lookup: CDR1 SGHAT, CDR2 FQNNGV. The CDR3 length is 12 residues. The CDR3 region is CASSLLYYEQYF. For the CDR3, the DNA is TGTGCCAGCAGCTTACTTTACTACGAGCAGTACTTC.

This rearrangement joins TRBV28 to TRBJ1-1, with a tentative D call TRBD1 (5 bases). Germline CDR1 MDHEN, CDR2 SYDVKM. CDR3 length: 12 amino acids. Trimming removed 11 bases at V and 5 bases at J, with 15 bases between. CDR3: CACGFRGTEAFF. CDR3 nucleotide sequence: TGTGCCTGTGGCTTTCGGGGGACTGAAGCTTTCTTT.

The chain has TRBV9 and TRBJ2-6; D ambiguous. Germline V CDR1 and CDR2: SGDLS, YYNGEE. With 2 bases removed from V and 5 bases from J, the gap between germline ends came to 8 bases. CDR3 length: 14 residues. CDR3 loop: CASSVESRANVLTF. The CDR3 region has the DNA TGTGCCAGCAGCGTGGAGTCTAGGGCCAACGTCCTGACTTTC. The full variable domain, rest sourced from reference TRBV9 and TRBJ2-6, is DSGVTQTPKHLITATGQRVTLRCSPRSGDLSVYWYQQSLDQGLQFLIQYYNGEERAKGNILERFSAQQFPDLHSELNLSSLELGDSALYFCASSVESRANVLTFGAGSRLTVL.

The DNA of the CDR3 is TGTGCCAGCAGCCAAGGTCCGGGTCTCACAGATACGCAGTATTTT. The encoded protein is CASSQGPGLTDTQYF. The chain has TRBV4-2 and TRBJ2-3; D gene unclear. This CDR3 contains 15 residues. The V end lost 1 base, the J end lost 2 bases, and 10 bases lay between the germline ends. Germline V gene lookup returns CDR1 LGHNA and CDR2 YNFKEQ.

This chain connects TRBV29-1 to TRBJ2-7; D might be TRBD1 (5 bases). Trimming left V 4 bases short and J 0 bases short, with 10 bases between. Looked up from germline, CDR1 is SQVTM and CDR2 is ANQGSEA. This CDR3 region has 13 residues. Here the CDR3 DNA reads TGCAGCGTTGCGGGCGACAGCTCCTACGAGCAGTACTTC. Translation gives CSVAGDSSYEQYF.

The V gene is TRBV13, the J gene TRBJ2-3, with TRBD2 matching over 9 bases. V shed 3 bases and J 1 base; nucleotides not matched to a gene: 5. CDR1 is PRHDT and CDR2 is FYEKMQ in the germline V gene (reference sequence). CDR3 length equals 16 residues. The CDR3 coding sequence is TGTGCCAGCAGCTTGCTAGCGGGACACCGCACAGATACGCAGTATTTT. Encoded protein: CASSLLAGHRTDTQYF.

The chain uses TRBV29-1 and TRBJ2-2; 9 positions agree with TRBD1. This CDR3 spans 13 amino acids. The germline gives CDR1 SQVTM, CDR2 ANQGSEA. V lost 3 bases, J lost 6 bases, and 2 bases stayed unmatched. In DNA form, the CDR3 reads TGCAGCGTTGAGGGACAGGGCCCCGGGGAGCTGTTTTTT. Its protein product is CSVEGQGPGELFF.

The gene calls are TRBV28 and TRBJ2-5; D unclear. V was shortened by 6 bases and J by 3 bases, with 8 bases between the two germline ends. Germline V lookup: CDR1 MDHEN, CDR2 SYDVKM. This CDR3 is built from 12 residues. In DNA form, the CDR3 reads TGTGCCAGCAGGGGAAGCGAAGAGACCCAGTACTTC. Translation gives CASRGSEETQYF.

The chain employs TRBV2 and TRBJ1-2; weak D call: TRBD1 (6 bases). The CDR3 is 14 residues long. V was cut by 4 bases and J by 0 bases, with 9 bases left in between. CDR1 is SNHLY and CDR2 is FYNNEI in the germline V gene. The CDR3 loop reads CASSGRTANYGYTF. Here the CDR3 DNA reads TGTGCCAGCAGTGGGCGGACAGCTAACTATGGCTACACCTTC.

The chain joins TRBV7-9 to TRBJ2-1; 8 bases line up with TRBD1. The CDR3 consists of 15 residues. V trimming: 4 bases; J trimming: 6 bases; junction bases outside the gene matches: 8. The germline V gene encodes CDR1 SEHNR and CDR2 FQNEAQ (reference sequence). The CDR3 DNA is TGTGCCAGCAGCTCCCTTCTAACAGGGGGCAATGAGCAGTTCTTC. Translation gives CASSSLLTGGNEQFF.

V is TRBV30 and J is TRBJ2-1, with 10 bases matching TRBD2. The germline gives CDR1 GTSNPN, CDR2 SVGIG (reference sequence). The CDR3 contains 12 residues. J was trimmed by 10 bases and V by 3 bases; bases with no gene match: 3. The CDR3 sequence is CAWRLAGWEQFF. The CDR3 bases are TGTGCCTGGAGACTAGCGGGGTGGGAGCAGTTCTTC.

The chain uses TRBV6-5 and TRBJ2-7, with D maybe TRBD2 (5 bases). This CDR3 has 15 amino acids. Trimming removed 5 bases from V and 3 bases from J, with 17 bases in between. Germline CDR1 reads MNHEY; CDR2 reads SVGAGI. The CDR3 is CASSKIGLVVYEQYF. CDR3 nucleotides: TGTGCCAGCAGTAAAATCGGACTTGTGGTCTACGAGCAGTACTTC.

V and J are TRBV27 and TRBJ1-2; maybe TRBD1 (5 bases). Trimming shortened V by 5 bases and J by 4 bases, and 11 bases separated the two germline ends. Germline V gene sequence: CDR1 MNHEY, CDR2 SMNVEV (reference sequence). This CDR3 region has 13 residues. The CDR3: CASSPRVAYGYTF. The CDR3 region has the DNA TGTGCCAGCAGTCCCAGGGTGGCCTATGGCTACACCTTC.

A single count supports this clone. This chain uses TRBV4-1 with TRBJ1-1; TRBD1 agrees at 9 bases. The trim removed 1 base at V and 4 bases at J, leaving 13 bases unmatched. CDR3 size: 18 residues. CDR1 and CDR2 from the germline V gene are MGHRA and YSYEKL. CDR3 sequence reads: CASSQGRGQGGRRTEAFF. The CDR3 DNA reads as TGCGCCAGCAGCCAAGGACGGGGACAGGGTGGCCGACGCACTGAAGCTTTCTTT.

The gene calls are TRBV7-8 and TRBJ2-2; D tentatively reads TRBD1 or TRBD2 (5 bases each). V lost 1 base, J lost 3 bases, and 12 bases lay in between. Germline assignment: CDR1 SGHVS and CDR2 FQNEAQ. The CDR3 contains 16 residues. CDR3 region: CASSLGGGLYTGELFF. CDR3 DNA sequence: TGTGCCAGCAGCTTAGGTGGGGGTCTGTACACCGGGGAGCTGTTTTTT. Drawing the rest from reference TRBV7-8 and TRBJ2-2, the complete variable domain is GAGVSQSPRYKVAKRGQDVALRCDPISGHVSLFWYQQALGQGPEFLTYFQNEAQLDKSGLPSDRFFAERPEGSVSTLKIQRTQQEDSAVYLCASSLGGGLYTGELFFGEGSRLTVL.

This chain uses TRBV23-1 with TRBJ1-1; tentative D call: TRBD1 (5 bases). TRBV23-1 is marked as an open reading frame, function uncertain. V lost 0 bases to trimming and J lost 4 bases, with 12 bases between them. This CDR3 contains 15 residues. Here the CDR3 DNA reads TGCGCCAGCAGTCAATCCCCCAGGGAACGCACTGAAGCTTTCTTT. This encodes CASSQSPRERTEAFF.

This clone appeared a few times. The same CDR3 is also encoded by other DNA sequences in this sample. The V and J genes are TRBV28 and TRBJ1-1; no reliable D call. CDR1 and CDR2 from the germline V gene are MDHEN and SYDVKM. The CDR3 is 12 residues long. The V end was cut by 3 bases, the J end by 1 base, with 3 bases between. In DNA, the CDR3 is TGTGCCAGCAGTTTCAGGAACACTGAAGCTTTCTTT. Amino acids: CASSFRNTEAFF.

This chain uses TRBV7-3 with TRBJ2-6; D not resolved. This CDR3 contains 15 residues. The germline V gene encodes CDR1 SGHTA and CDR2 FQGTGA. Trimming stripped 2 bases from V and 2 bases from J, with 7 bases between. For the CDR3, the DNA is TGTGCCAGCAGCTTACGTCTACCTGGGGCCAACGTCCTGACTTTC. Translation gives CASSLRLPGANVLTF.